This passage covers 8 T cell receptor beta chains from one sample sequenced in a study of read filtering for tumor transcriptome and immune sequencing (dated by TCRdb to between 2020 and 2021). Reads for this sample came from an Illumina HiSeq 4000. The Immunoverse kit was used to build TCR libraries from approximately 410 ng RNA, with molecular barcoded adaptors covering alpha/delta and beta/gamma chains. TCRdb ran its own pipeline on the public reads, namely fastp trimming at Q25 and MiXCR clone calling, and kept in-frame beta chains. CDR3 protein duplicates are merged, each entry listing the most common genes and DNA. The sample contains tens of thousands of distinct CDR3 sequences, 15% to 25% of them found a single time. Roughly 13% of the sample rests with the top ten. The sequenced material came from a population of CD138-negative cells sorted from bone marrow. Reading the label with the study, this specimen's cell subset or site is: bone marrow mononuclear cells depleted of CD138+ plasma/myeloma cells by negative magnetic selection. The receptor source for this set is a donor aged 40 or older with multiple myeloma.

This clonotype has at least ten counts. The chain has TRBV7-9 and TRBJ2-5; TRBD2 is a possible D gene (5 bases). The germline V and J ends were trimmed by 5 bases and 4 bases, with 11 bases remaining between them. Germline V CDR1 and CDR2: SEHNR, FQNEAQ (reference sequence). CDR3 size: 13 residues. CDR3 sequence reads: CASSRDVGETQYF. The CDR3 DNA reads TGTGCCAGCAGCCGGGATGTGGGAGAGACCCAGTACTTC.

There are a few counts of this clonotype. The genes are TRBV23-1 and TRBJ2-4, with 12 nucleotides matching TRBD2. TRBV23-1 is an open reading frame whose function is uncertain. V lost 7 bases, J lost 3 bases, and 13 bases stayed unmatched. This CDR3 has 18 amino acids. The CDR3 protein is CASTTEASGGEGKNIQYF. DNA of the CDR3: TGCGCCAGCACGACCGAGGCTAGCGGGGGGGAAGGCAAAAACATTCAGTACTTC.

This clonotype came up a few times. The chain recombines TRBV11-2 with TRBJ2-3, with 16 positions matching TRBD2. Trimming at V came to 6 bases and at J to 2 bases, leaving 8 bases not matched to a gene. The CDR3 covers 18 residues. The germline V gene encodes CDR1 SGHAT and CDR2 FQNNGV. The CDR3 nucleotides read TGTGCCAGCAGGTCGGGACTAGCGGGGGGGCCGGTCACAGATACGCAGTATTTT. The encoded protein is CASRSGLAGGPVTDTQYF. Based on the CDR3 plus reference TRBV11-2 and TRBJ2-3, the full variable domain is EAGVAQSPRYKIIEKRQSVAFWCNPISGHATLYWYQQILGQGPKLLIQFQNNGVVDDSQLPKDRFSAERLKGVDSTLKIQPAKLEDSAVYLCASRSGLAGGPVTDTQYFGPGTRLTVL.

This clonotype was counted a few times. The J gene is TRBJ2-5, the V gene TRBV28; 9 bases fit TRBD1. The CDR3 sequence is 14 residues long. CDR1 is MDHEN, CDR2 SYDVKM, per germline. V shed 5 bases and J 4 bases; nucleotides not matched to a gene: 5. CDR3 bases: TGTGCCAGCAGTGGGGGACAGGGCCCAGAGACCCAGTACTTC. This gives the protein CASSGGQGPETQYF.

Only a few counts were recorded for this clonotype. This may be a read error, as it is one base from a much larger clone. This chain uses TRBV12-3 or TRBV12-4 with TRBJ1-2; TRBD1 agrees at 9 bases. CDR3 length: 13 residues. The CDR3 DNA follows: TGTGCCAGCAAAACAACAGGGGGCTATGGCCACACCTTC. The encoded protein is CASKTTGGYGHTF.

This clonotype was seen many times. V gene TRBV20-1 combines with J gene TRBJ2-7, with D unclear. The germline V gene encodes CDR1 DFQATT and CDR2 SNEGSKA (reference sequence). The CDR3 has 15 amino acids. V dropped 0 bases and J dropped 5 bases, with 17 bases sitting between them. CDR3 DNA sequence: TGCAGTGCTAGAGATTTCGCGGAAAAGGACGACGAGCAGTACTTC. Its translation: CSARDFAEKDDEQYF.

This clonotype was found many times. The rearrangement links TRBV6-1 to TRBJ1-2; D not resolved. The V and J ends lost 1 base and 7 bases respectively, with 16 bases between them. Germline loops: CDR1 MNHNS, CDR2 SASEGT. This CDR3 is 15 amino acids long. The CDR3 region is CASSEEWEVITGYTF. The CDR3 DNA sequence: TGTGCCAGCAGTGAAGAGTGGGAAGTCATTACTGGCTACACCTTC.

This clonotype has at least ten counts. The CDR3 nucleotides read TGTGCCAGTAGCGCGAGATGGACAGATACGCAGTATTTT. It codes for CASSARWTDTQYF. V is TRBV19 and J is TRBJ2-3; D is ambiguous. Trimming pared 6 bases from V and 3 bases from J, leaving 10 bases between. CDR1 is LNHDA, CDR2 SQIVND, per germline (reference sequence). This CDR3 has 13 residues. The variable domain in full, completed from reference TRBV19 and TRBJ2-3, reads DGGITQSPKYLFRKEGQNVTLSCEQNLNHDAMYWYRQDPGQGLRLIYYSQIVNDFQKGDIAEGYSVSREKKESFPLTVTSAQKNPTAFYLCASSARWTDTQYFGPGTRLTVL.